The 17 T cell receptor beta chains given below trace back to one sample, sequenced in a study of control samples from healthy donors and cancer patients. The method was immunoSEQ multiplex PCR; TCRdb's version includes in-frame clones alone and lacks a portion of them. The sample includes about 130,000 clones, about 88% of them seen just once. The sequenced material came from blood. These receptor sequences come from a man in his fifties in good health.

This chain joins TRBV27 and TRBJ2-3; D is undetermined. V dropped 5 bases and J dropped 1 base, with 4 bases sitting between them. The length of the CDR3 is 12 residues. CDR1 is MNHEY and CDR2 is SMNVEV in the germline V gene (reference sequence). The CDR3 coding sequence is TGTGCCAGCAGTCCCCGCACAGATACGCAGTATTTT. Translated: CASSPRTDTQYF.

The chain combines TRBV11-3 with TRBJ2-3; D not certain. The germline V gene encodes CDR1 SGHNT and CDR2 YENEEA. V gave up 3 bases and J gave up 2 bases, with 3 bases separating them. CDR3 size: 12 residues. DNA for the CDR3: TGTGCCAGCAGCTTTAACACAGATACGCAGTATTTT. This sequence encodes CASSFNTDTQYF.

The chain couples TRBV7-9 to TRBJ2-3; D remains ambiguous. Trimming pared 1 base from V and 4 bases from J, leaving 15 bases between. The germline V gene encodes CDR1 SEHNR and CDR2 FQNEAQ (reference sequence). The CDR3 extends over 16 amino acids. The CDR3 sequence is CASSLVPGIDSDTQYF. Here the CDR3 DNA reads TGTGCCAGCAGCTTAGTCCCTGGGATTGATTCAGATACGCAGTATTTT.

The V gene is TRBV4-1, the J gene TRBJ1-2; possible D gene TRBD1, 6 bases. Per the germline V gene, CDR1 is MGHRA and CDR2 is YSYEKL. The CDR3 is 14 residues long. Trimming pared 6 bases from V and 8 bases from J, leaving 19 bases between. The CDR3 nucleotides are TGCGCCAGCAGACCCGGACAGCAAATGGAAGGCTACACCTTC. This codes for CASRPGQQMEGYTF.

V and J are TRBV30 and TRBJ1-6; weak D call: TRBD1 (6 bases). Per the germline V gene, CDR1 is GTSNPN and CDR2 is SVGIG (reference sequence). The CDR3 is 14 amino acids. The ends were cut back, 5 bases at V and 10 bases at J, with 18 bases in the middle. This CDR3 is CAWVQGRGRSPLHF. In DNA form, the CDR3 reads TGTGCCTGGGTTCAGGGGCGGGGTAGATCACCCCTCCACTTT.

This clone was picked up many times. The chain employs TRBV7-9 and TRBJ1-1, with D possibly matching TRBD1 (5 bases). The CDR3 consists of 15 residues. Germline V lookup: CDR1 SEHNR, CDR2 FQNEAQ (reference sequence). Trimming pared 7 bases from V and 1 base from J, leaving 16 bases between. CDR3 sequence: CASTKAGTANTEAFF. The CDR3 coding sequence is TGTGCCAGCACCAAAGCCGGGACTGCGAACACTGAAGCTTTCTTT.

J is TRBJ1-5 and V is TRBV6-5; a possible D gene is TRBD1 (6 bases). CDR3 size: 13 residues. V was cut by 6 bases and J by 10 bases, with 16 bases left in between. Looked up from germline, CDR1 is MNHEY and CDR2 is SVGAGI. DNA for the CDR3: TGTGCCAGCAGGCCGGGACAAGGAGGCCCCCAGCATTTT. Translated, it gives CASRPGQGGPQHF.

In nucleotides, the CDR3 is TGTGCCAGCAGTACCACCCCGACCGAGGCAATAGCTTTCTTT. As protein: CASSTTPTEAIAFF. V usage is TRBV5-4 and J usage is TRBJ1-1; D unresolved. V was cut by 5 bases and J by 10 bases, with 21 bases left in between. The V gene's germline CDR1 is SGHNT and CDR2 YYREEE (reference sequence). The CDR3 totals 14 residues.

Only a few counts were recorded for this clone. The chain links TRBV29-1 to TRBJ1-1, with a tentative D call TRBD1 (6 bases). The germline CDR1 and CDR2 sequences are SQVTM and ANQGSEA. The CDR3 contains 15 residues. The germline V and J ends were trimmed by 5 bases and 0 bases, with 16 bases remaining between them. In DNA, the CDR3 is TGCAGCGTTTCCCGGGAGGGGGTAATGAACACTGAAGCTTTCTTT. Encoded protein: CSVSREGVMNTEAFF. Full variable domain (remainder filled in from reference TRBV29-1 and TRBJ1-1): SAVISQKPSRDICQRGTSLTIQCQVDSQVTMMFWYRQQPGQSLTLIATANQGSEATYESGFVIDKFPISRPNLTFSTLTVSNMSPEDSSIYLCSVSREGVMNTEAFFGQGTRLTVV.

A note on this clone: At one end the junction does not follow the germline gene, possibly because of a read error. The chain links TRBV5-4 to TRBJ2-1; D gene uncertain. Germline V gives CDR1 SGHNT, CDR2 YYREEE (reference sequence). CDR3 length equals 15 residues. The DNA for the CDR3 is TGTGCCAGCAGCTTGGGGCAGAGTACCTATAATGAGCAGTTCTTC. Its protein is CASSLGQSTYNEQFF.

The V and J genes are TRBV11-2 and TRBJ2-5, with D hard to call. This CDR3 region has 15 residues. Looked up from germline, CDR1 is SGHAT and CDR2 is FQNNGV. Trimming took off 1 base at V and 0 bases at J, with 9 bases between the two ends. In nucleotides, the CDR3 is TGTGCCAGCAGCTTAGCGGCGTCCTACCAAGAGACCCAGTACTTC. Protein product: CASSLAASYQETQYF.

This clone was observed a handful of times. V gene TRBV5-4 combines with J gene TRBJ1-6; 9 bases fit TRBD1. This CDR3 comprises 15 residues. The V gene end was trimmed by 2 bases and the J gene end by 7 bases; junction bases not matched to a gene: 4. CDR1 and CDR2 (germline): SGHNT, YYREEE (reference sequence). CDR3 bases: TGTGCCAGCAGCTTAGGACAGGGGTTGAATTCACCCCTCCACTTT. This sequence encodes CASSLGQGLNSPLHF.

Sample share makes this clone medium-sized. The rearrangement links TRBV24-1 to TRBJ2-1; TRBD1 matches 10 bases. Germline CDR1 KGHDR, CDR2 SFDVKD. The J segment lost 8 bases and the V segment lost 4 bases, leaving 10 bases of the junction unmatched. CDR3 size: 16 residues. CDR3 DNA: TGTGCCACCAGTGACCGATGGGACAGGGGAAGAGATGAGCAGTTCTTC. As protein: CATSDRWDRGRDEQFF.

This clone was seen a single time. The chain carries TRBV12-3 or TRBV12-4 and TRBJ2-4; 7 nucleotides match TRBD2. The trim removed 1 base at V and 8 bases at J, leaving 2 bases unmatched. This CDR3 has 13 residues. CDR3: CASSLGRGDIQYF. As DNA, the CDR3 is TGTGCCAGCAGTTTAGGCCGGGGGGACATTCAGTACTTC.

The V and J genes are TRBV7-9 and TRBJ2-5; no clear D. The CDR3 consists of 13 residues. Between the trimmed V and J ends, which lost 1 base and 4 bases, there was a span of 7 bases. Per the germline V gene, CDR1 is SEHNR and CDR2 is FQNEAQ (reference sequence). The CDR3 DNA sequence: TGTGCCAGCAGCTTAGACGGTCGAGAGACCCAGTACTTC. This translates into CASSLDGRETQYF. The full variable domain, its missing parts supplied by reference TRBV7-9 and TRBJ2-5, is DTGVSQNPRHKITKRGQNVTFRCDPISEHNRLYWYRQTLGQGPEFLTYFQNEAQLEKSRLLSDRFSAERPKGSFSTLEIQRTEQGDSAMYLCASSLDGRETQYFGPGTRLLVL.

The rearrangement links TRBV5-4 to TRBJ2-7; tentatively, D is TRBD1 (6 bases). Germline V gives CDR1 SGHNT, CDR2 YYREEE (reference sequence). The V end lost 1 base, the J end lost 6 bases, and 11 bases lay between the germline ends. The CDR3 totals 13 residues. CDR3 residues: CASSLNRAREQYF. The CDR3 DNA reads TGTGCCAGCAGCTTGAACAGGGCACGCGAGCAGTACTTC.

This chain joins TRBV30 and TRBJ1-2, with D unresolved. The CDR3 consists of 11 residues. The germline V and J ends were trimmed by 1 base and 8 bases, with 8 bases remaining between them. In germline, CDR1 is GTSNPN, CDR2 SVGIG (reference sequence). CDR3 sequence: CAWSGGVGYTF. In DNA, the CDR3 is TGTGCCTGGAGTGGAGGAGTCGGCTACACCTTC.